The 24 T cell receptor beta chains below come from one sample, sequenced in a study of T cell repertoires in cytomegalovirus infection. Antigen specificity for these receptors is unknown. TCRdb called the reads again in MiXCR, with one record for every CDR3 protein. The sample shows about 310,000 distinct CDR3 sequences, roughly 25% of them seen only once. The source material was cultured PBMCs, sampled from culture after CMV antigen stimulation. Receptor source: a human donor in good health (CMV status not recorded). Some clones in this sample may be carry-over from other donors' samples.

V usage is TRBV11-3 and J usage is TRBJ2-1, with TRBD2 identical over 8 bases. The V segment lost 4 bases and the J segment 8 bases; nucleotides outside the gene matches: 10. CDR3 length equals 15 residues. CDR1 is SGHNT, CDR2 YENEEA, per germline. For the CDR3, the DNA is TGTGCCAGCAGCTCCCCGGCTAGCGGGCCCGATGAGCAGTTCTTC. Translation gives CASSSPASGPDEQFF.

This clonotype was counted only a few times. This chain links TRBV6-5 with TRBJ2-7; 11 bases are shared with TRBD2. Looked up from germline, CDR1 is MNHEY and CDR2 is SVGAGI. CDR3 length: 15 amino acids. Trimming cost V 6 bases and J 0 bases; bases outside gene matches: 4. CDR3 in DNA: TGTGCCAGCAGGCGTACTAGCGGGAGCTCCTACGAGCAGTACTTC. It codes for CASRRTSGSSYEQYF.

This clonotype was picked up a small number of times. The chain uses TRBV12-3 or TRBV12-4 and TRBJ1-1; D unclear. V was shortened by 5 bases and J by 0 bases, with 10 bases between the two germline ends. This CDR3 is 14 amino acids long. CDR3 sequence: CASSLRPMNTEAFF. In DNA form, the CDR3 reads TGTGCCAGCAGTCTCAGACCCATGAACACTGAAGCTTTCTTT.

This clonotype was recorded many times. The chain joins TRBV7-2 to TRBJ2-3; 7 positions match TRBD2. Germline V gives CDR1 SGHTA, CDR2 FQGNSA. This CDR3 comprises 15 residues. V lost 3 bases, J lost 2 bases, and 5 bases stayed unmatched. Written as DNA, the CDR3 is TGTGCCAGCAGCTTGGGACTACATAACACAGATACGCAGTATTTT. As protein: CASSLGLHNTDTQYF.

CDR3 DNA: TGTGCCAGCAGTTACTCGAGAGGGGCAGGGGAAGCTTTCTTT. Translating gives CASSYSRGAGEAFF. This rearrangement joins TRBV6-6 to TRBJ1-1; perhaps TRBD1 as D (5 bases). Germline lookup yields CDR1 MNHNY and CDR2 SVGAGI (reference sequence). V was cut by 0 bases and J by 8 bases, with 13 bases left in between. This CDR3 is 14 amino acids long.

This clonotype showed up many times. This chain joins TRBV7-2 and TRBJ2-7; TRBD2 is a possible D gene (5 bases). The germline V gene encodes CDR1 SGHTA and CDR2 FQGNSA. The V and J ends lost 1 base and 4 bases respectively, with 11 bases between them. This CDR3 is built from 14 residues. CDR3 nucleotides: TGTGCCAGCAGCTTAGGAGGGAATGCGTACGAGCAGTACGTC. Translating it yields CASSLGGNAYEQYV.

This chain uses TRBV19 with TRBJ2-7; 8 bases match TRBD1. Germline CDR1 LNHDA, CDR2 SQIVND (reference sequence). The CDR3 has 13 residues. V gave up 6 bases and J gave up 9 bases; unmatched junction bases: 10. In nucleotides, the CDR3 is TGTGCCAGTAGCCCCCAAGGGACAGGTGTGCAGTACGTC. Protein sequence: CASSPQGTGVQYV.

This clonotype was seen repeatedly, ten times or more. The rearrangement joins TRBV12-3 or TRBV12-4 to TRBJ2-3; D gene ambiguous. This CDR3 spans 13 amino acids. V lost 4 bases, J lost 7 bases, and 12 bases lay in between. CDR3 sequence reads: CASSYPQPNTQYF. For the CDR3, the DNA is TGTGCCAGCAGTTACCCTCAACCAAATACGCAGTATTTT.

This clonotype was found once. The chain uses TRBV19 and TRBJ2-2; 9 nucleotides align to TRBD2. Germline CDR1 and CDR2: LNHDA and SQIVND (reference sequence). This CDR3 comprises 15 residues. Trimming at V came to 7 bases and at J to 3 bases, leaving 6 bases not matched to a gene. The CDR3 reads CASKTRLADTGELFF. In DNA, the CDR3 is TGTGCCAGTAAAACCCGACTAGCGGACACCGGGGAGCTGTTTTTT. The full variable domain, in which reference TRBV19 and TRBJ2-2 provide the parts outside the CDR3, is DGGITQSPKYLFRKEGQNVTLSCEQNLNHDAMYWYRQDPGQGLRLIYYSQIVNDFQKGDIAEGYSVSREKKESFPLTVTSAQKNPTAFYLCASKTRLADTGELFFGEGSRLTVL.

This clonotype has more than one count but fewer than ten. The chain joins TRBV6-2 or TRBV6-3 to TRBJ2-3; 7 nucleotides align to TRBD2. Germline V gives CDR1 MNHEY, CDR2 SVGEGT. The CDR3 length is 16 residues. V shed 2 bases, J shed 2 bases, and the junction held 7 bases outside the gene matches. The CDR3 protein is CASSYRRERPTDTQYF. Here the CDR3 DNA reads TGTGCCAGCAGTTACCGGCGGGAGCGACCCACAGATACGCAGTATTTT.

The chain carries TRBV24-1 and TRBJ2-1, with D unresolved. The CDR3 sequence is 13 residues long. Trimming took 6 bases from V and 1 from J, leaving 6 bases between them. Germline V lookup: CDR1 KGHDR, CDR2 SFDVKD. DNA of the CDR3: TGTGCCACCAGTTTCGGTTCCTACAATGAGCAGTTCTTC. It yields the protein CATSFGSYNEQFF.

This clonotype has a count of ten or more. CDR3 protein: CASSPRTGHTDTQYF. The CDR3 DNA reads TGTGCCAGCAGCCCCAGGACAGGGCACACAGATACGCAGTATTTT. The chain recombines TRBV7-2 with TRBJ2-3; 8 bases are shared with TRBD1. The germline CDR1 and CDR2 sequences are SGHTA and FQGNSA. This CDR3 has 15 amino acids. The V segment lost 5 bases and the J segment 2 bases; nucleotides outside the gene matches: 6. The full variable domain, completed using reference TRBV7-2 and TRBJ2-3, is GAGVSQSPSNKVTEKGKDVELRCDPISGHTALYWYRQSLGQGLEFLIYFQGNSAPDKSGLPSDRFSAERTGGSVSTLTIQRTQQEDSAVYLCASSPRTGHTDTQYFGPGTRLTVL.

This clonotype was counted at least ten times. The CDR3 loop reads CASSVDPGGLTTDTQYF. CDR3 in DNA: TGTGCCAGCAGCGTAGATCCGGGGGGCTTAACCACAGATACGCAGTATTTT. V gene TRBV9 combines with J gene TRBJ2-3; D is perhaps TRBD2 (7 bases). Looked up from germline, CDR1 is SGDLS and CDR2 is YYNGEE. This CDR3 is 17 amino acids long. Trimming cost V 0 bases and J 2 bases, with 16 bases left between them.

This clonotype showed up many times. This sequence joins TRBV7-8 and TRBJ2-2; D gene ambiguous. The CDR3 is 12 residues long. V was clipped by 4 bases and J by 3 bases, with 3 bases between them. Germline CDR1 reads SGHVS; CDR2 reads FQNEAQ. CDR3 DNA sequence: TGTGCCAGCAGCTCTTACACCGGGGAGCTGTTTTTT. Translation gives CASSSYTGELFF.

In its sample, this clonotype was seen many times. The chain recombines TRBV7-2 with TRBJ2-2; the D is unclear. CDR3 length equals 14 residues. The germline gives CDR1 SGHTA, CDR2 FQGNSA. V lost 5 bases and J lost 4, with 11 bases in between. Here the CDR3 DNA reads TGTGCCAGCAGCCCCCAACCAGTCACCGGGGAGCTGTTTTTT. Its translation: CASSPQPVTGELFF.

The rearrangement joins TRBV7-6 to TRBJ2-7, with D tentatively TRBD1 or TRBD2 (5 bases each). Germline assignment: CDR1 SGHVS and CDR2 FNYEAQ. The CDR3 has 15 amino acids. Trimming removed 10 bases from V and 7 bases from J, with 26 bases in between. The DNA for the CDR3 is TGTGCCAACAACTATTACGAGGGGCCCTCTGGGGAGCAGTACTTC. Translating it yields CANNYYEGPSGEQYF.

This clonotype was found a few times. This chain connects TRBV12-3 or TRBV12-4 to TRBJ2-3; the match to TRBD2 covers 7 bases. The V and J ends lost 6 bases and 9 bases, in that order; junction bases with no gene match: 9. The CDR3 runs to 13 residues. The CDR3 region has the DNA TGTGCCAGCAGCGAATCAAGCGGGACCACGCAGTATTTT. Its protein is CASSESSGTTQYF.

This clonotype was picked up one time. The rearrangement uses TRBV18 and TRBJ2-7; D is undetermined. CDR3 length: 13 amino acids. Germline lookup yields CDR1 KGHSH and CDR2 LQKENI. V shed 0 bases and J shed 6 bases, with 9 bases lying between them. CDR3 bases: TGTGCCAGCTCACCACCAGGTCACGGCGAGCAGTACTTC. Protein: CASSPPGHGEQYF.

V is TRBV27 and J is TRBJ1-3; unclear D gene. This CDR3 has 13 amino acids. The germline V gene has CDR1 MNHEY and CDR2 SMNVEV (reference sequence). With 8 bases removed from V and 0 bases from J, the gap between germline ends came to 8 bases. The CDR3 coding sequence is TGTGCCAGCCGACCGAACTCTGGAAACACCATATATTTT. It specifies CASRPNSGNTIYF.

The chain combines TRBV6-5 with TRBJ1-2, with D uncertain. V lost 0 bases to trimming and J lost 8 bases, with 13 bases between them. The CDR3 sequence is 14 residues long. In germline, CDR1 is MNHEY, CDR2 SVGAGI. The CDR3 region has the DNA TGTGCCAGCAGTTACTCGCCTGGATTAAGGGGCTACACCTTC. It codes for CASSYSPGLRGYTF.

The chain employs TRBV7-8 and TRBJ2-7; 7 nucleotides match TRBD2. The germline V gene has CDR1 SGHVS and CDR2 FQNEAQ. The CDR3 has 14 residues. With V trimmed by 5 bases and J by 0 bases, 4 bases remained unmatched. CDR3 in amino acids: CASSPRDYSYEQYV. CDR3 DNA sequence: TGTGCCAGCAGCCCCCGGGACTACTCCTACGAGCAGTACGTC.

This rearrangement joins TRBV20-1 to TRBJ2-1; 7 bases agree with TRBD1. The CDR3 sequence is 16 residues long. CDR1 and CDR2 (germline): DFQATT, SNEGSKA (reference sequence). J lost 6 bases, V lost 2 bases, and 13 bases had no gene match. The chain's CDR3 is CSARQEKGASPNEQFF. The CDR3 DNA sequence: TGCAGTGCTAGACAAGAAAAGGGGGCAAGTCCCAATGAGCAGTTCTTC.

The chain joins TRBV28 to TRBJ2-2; D is perhaps TRBD2 (5 bases). The germline V and J ends were trimmed by 3 bases and 6 bases, with 17 bases remaining between them. The CDR3 has 16 residues. The germline CDR1 and CDR2 sequences are MDHEN and SYDVKM. The CDR3 nucleotides are TGTGCCAGCAGTTTTTCAGAAGGAGGAGGTTCCGGGGAGCTGTTTTTT. It encodes CASSFSEGGGSGELFF.

This clonotype turned up a few times. J is TRBJ1-1 and V is TRBV11-2, with no clear D. The CDR3 is 9 amino acids. Deletions cut 8 bases from V and 7 bases from J, with 5 bases between. Looked up from germline, CDR1 is SGHAT and CDR2 is FQNNGV. The CDR3 protein is CASGNEAFF. CDR3 in DNA: TGTGCCAGCGGAAATGAAGCTTTCTTT.